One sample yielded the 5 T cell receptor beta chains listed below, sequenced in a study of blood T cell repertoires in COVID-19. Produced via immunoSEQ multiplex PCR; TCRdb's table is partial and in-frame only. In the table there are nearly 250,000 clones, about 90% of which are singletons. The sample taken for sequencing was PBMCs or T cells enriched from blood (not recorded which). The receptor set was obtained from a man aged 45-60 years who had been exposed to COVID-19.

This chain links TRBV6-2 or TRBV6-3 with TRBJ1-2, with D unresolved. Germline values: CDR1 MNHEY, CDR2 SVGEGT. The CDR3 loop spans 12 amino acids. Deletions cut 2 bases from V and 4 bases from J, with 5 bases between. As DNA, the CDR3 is TGTGCCAGCAGTTACGGCCTCTATGGCTACACCTTC. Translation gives CASSYGLYGYTF.

In DNA, the CDR3 is TGTGCCAGCAGCGCAAGTCCCAACTCCTATGGCTACACCTTC. This codes for CASSASPNSYGYTF. The gene calls are TRBV6-5 and TRBJ1-2; unclear D gene. The CDR3 contains 14 residues. Trimming stripped 6 bases from V and 4 bases from J, with 15 bases between. The germline gives CDR1 MNHEY, CDR2 SVGAGI.

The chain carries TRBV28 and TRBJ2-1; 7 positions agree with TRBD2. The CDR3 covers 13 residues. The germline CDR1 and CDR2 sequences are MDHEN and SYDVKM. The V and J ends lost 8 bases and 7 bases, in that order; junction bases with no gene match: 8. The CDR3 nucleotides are TGTGCCAGCTGCCGCCGCGGGGGTAATGAGCAGTTCTTC. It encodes CASCRRGGNEQFF.

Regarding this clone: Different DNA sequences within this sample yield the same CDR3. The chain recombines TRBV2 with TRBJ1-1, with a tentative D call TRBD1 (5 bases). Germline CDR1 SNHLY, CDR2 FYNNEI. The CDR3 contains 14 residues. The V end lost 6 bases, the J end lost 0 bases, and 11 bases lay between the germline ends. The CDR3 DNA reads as TGTGCCAGCAGAGTTCAAGGGGTGAACACTGAAGCTTTCTTT. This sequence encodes CASRVQGVNTEAFF.

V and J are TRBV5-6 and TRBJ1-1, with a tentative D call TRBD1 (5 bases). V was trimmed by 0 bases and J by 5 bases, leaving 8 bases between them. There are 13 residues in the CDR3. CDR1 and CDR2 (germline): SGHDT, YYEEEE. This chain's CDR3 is CASSLDRWTEAFF. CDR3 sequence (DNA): TGTGCCAGCAGCTTGGACAGGTGGACTGAAGCTTTCTTT.